Listed here are 32 T cell receptor beta chains from one sample, sequenced in a study of shared clonotypes between healthy human individuals. Profiling relied on immunoSEQ multiplex PCR, and the TCRdb table lists in-frame clones only, not all of them. The table lists 2 million to 2.5 million clones, just under 95% of them singletons, with about 0.36% in the top ten. Material for sequencing was naive CD4+ T cells from PBMCs. Indicated subset: CD45RA+ positively selected. The receptors come from a man aged 18 to 29 in good health. Some clones in this sample may be carry-over from other donors' samples.

A note on this clone: The sample holds other DNA sequences that translate to the same CDR3. V usage is TRBV28 and J usage is TRBJ2-1; D call uncertain. V shed 5 bases and J shed 6 bases, with 5 bases lying between them. The CDR3 is 11 amino acids. CDR1 is MDHEN and CDR2 is SYDVKM in the germline V gene. The CDR3 coding sequence is TGTGCCAGCAGTCCACTCAATGAGCAGTTCTTC. It codes for CASSPLNEQFF.

This clone was observed once. This chain links TRBV27 with TRBJ1-5; maybe TRBD1 (5 bases). V was clipped by 6 bases and J by 2 bases, with 8 bases between them. Germline V gives CDR1 MNHEY, CDR2 SMNVEV (reference sequence). The CDR3 totals 13 residues. The DNA for the CDR3 is TGTGCCAGCAGCCGGGGGGGCAATCAGCCCCAGCATTTT. Encoded protein: CASSRGGNQPQHF.

The V gene is TRBV5-1, the J gene TRBJ2-1; D may be TRBD1 or TRBD2 (5 bases each). The CDR3 runs 15 residues. Germline V gene lookup returns CDR1 SGHRS and CDR2 YFSETQ. V lost 4 bases to trimming and J lost 1 base, with 12 bases between them. The chain's CDR3 is CASSADWGSYNEQFF. In nucleotides, the CDR3 is TGCGCCAGCAGCGCCGATTGGGGGTCCTACAATGAGCAGTTCTTC.

The genes are TRBV9 and TRBJ2-2; tentative D call: TRBD2 (5 bases). From germline, CDR1 is SGDLS and CDR2 YYNGEE. Trimming took 0 bases from V and 4 from J, leaving 19 bases between them. The CDR3 is 18 residues long. Written as DNA, the CDR3 is TGTGCCAGCAGCGTAGGGACCACGACTATACGACGCACCGGGGAGCTGTTTTTT. It encodes CASSVGTTTIRRTGELFF.

The genes are TRBV2 and TRBJ2-3; 9 nucleotides match TRBD2. V was clipped by 8 bases and J by 5 bases; unmatched bases: 8. The CDR3 has 14 amino acids. Germline V gene lookup returns CDR1 SNHLY and CDR2 FYNNEI. CDR3: CASGRGLAVDTQYF. CDR3 in DNA: TGTGCCAGCGGGAGGGGACTAGCTGTAGATACGCAGTATTTT.

This chain uses TRBV18 with TRBJ2-3; 7 bases are a match to TRBD1. Germline V gene lookup returns CDR1 KGHSH and CDR2 LQKENI. V lost 4 bases, J lost 6 bases, and 10 bases stayed unmatched. CDR3 length equals 15 residues. CDR3 region: CASSRGTVKGDTQYF. CDR3 bases: TGTGCCAGCTCACGGGGGACAGTCAAAGGGGATACGCAGTATTTT.

This chain connects TRBV4-1 to TRBJ2-7, with no clear D. The CDR3 is 12 amino acids. CDR1 is MGHRA, CDR2 YSYEKL, per germline. V lost 2 bases to trimming and J lost 7 bases, with 9 bases between them. The CDR3 region is CASSQNGREQYF. CDR3 in DNA: TGCGCCAGCAGCCAAAACGGCCGGGAGCAGTACTTC.

The rearrangement uses TRBV5-1 and TRBJ2-2; no firm D call. The CDR3 is made up of 13 amino acids. Trimming stripped 5 bases from V and 0 bases from J, with 5 bases between. Looked up from germline, CDR1 is SGHRS and CDR2 is YFSETQ. The CDR3 DNA is TGCGCCAGCAGAGGCACGAACACCGGGGAGCTGTTTTTT. This translates into CASRGTNTGELFF.

The table lists this clone with a few counts. This chain connects TRBV28 to TRBJ1-1; D remains ambiguous. The germline CDR1 and CDR2 sequences are MDHEN and SYDVKM. CDR3 size: 14 residues. Trimming took off 7 bases at V and 0 bases at J, with 12 bases between the two ends. This chain's CDR3 is CASTRSGLNTEAFF. CDR3 DNA sequence: TGTGCCAGCACCCGGTCAGGCCTGAACACTGAAGCTTTCTTT.

The chain links TRBV2 to TRBJ2-5; 8 nucleotides align to TRBD1. V was pared by 4 bases and J by 5 bases, with 12 bases of the junction left unmatched. This CDR3 spans 16 amino acids. Germline V gives CDR1 SNHLY, CDR2 FYNNEI. For the CDR3, the DNA is TGTGCCAGCAGTGCCACCGGGACAGGTGTTGTGGAGACCCAGTACTTC. This translates into CASSATGTGVVETQYF.

The rearrangement joins TRBV14 to TRBJ2-1; 9 positions agree with TRBD2. CDR1 SGHDN and CDR2 FVKESK come from the germline V gene. The CDR3 has 16 residues. With V trimmed by 4 bases and J by 3 bases, 7 bases remained unmatched. The CDR3 here is CASSRPGLAVYNEQFF. DNA of the CDR3: TGTGCCAGCAGCCGACCGGGACTAGCTGTCTACAATGAGCAGTTCTTC. Full variable domain (outside the CDR3, taken from reference TRBV14 and TRBJ2-1): EAGVTQFPSHSVIEKGQTVTLRCDPISGHDNLYWYRRVMGKEIKFLLHFVKESKQDESGMPNNRFLAERTGGTYSTLKVQPAELEDSGVYFCASSRPGLAVYNEQFFGPGTRLTVL.

V usage is TRBV2 and J usage is TRBJ1-2; D ambiguous. Germline V lookup: CDR1 SNHLY, CDR2 FYNNEI. V shed 4 bases and J shed 0 bases, with 9 bases lying between them. The CDR3 has 14 amino acids. This CDR3 reads CASSGIATNYGYTF. The CDR3, as DNA: TGTGCCAGCAGTGGAATAGCCACTAACTATGGCTACACCTTC.

This CDR3 is CATSGGVGEKLFF. The CDR3 nucleotides are TGTGCCACCAGCGGCGGGGTGGGGGAAAAACTGTTTTTT. The rearrangement uses TRBV15 and TRBJ1-4; no firm D call. The V end was cut by 5 bases, the J end by 8 bases, with 12 bases between. This CDR3 has 13 amino acids. The germline CDR1 and CDR2 sequences are LNHNV and YYDKDF (reference sequence).

DNA of the CDR3: TGTGCCAGCAGCTTAGTTTTTGGCGGGAGCTCCTACAATGAGCAGTTCTTC. It translates to CASSLVFGGSSYNEQFF. The chain combines TRBV7-2 with TRBJ2-1; TRBD2 agrees at 7 bases. This CDR3 is built from 17 residues. V trimming: 1 base; J trimming: 0 bases; junction bases outside the gene matches: 6. Germline lookup yields CDR1 SGHTA and CDR2 FQGNSA.

The chain recombines TRBV15 with TRBJ1-4; D unresolved. The germline V and J ends were trimmed by 5 bases and 0 bases, with 10 bases remaining between them. The CDR3 has 15 amino acids. Germline lookup yields CDR1 LNHNV and CDR2 YYDKDF (reference sequence). The CDR3 loop is CATSRRSTTNEKLFF. CDR3 nucleotide sequence: TGTGCCACCAGCCGAAGATCGACAACTAATGAAAAACTGTTTTTT. The entire variable domain, with the rest obtained from reference TRBV15 and TRBJ1-4, is as follows: DAMVIQNPRYQVTQFGKPVTLSCSQTLNHNVMYWYQQKSSQAPKLLFHYYDKDFNNEADTPDNFQSRRPNTSFCFLDIRSPGLGDTAMYLCATSRRSTTNEKLFFGSGTQLSVL.

This chain links TRBV12-5 with TRBJ1-1, with D uncertain. Germline CDR1 is LGHNT and CDR2 is FRNRAP. The CDR3 runs to 13 residues. The V and J ends lost 1 base and 0 bases respectively, with 3 bases between them. The DNA for the CDR3 is TGTGCTAGTGGTTTGGGAATGAACACTGAAGCTTTCTTT. Translated, it gives CASGLGMNTEAFF.

The chain employs TRBV9 and TRBJ2-2; D gene unclear. Looked up from germline, CDR1 is SGDLS and CDR2 is YYNGEE. Trimming removed 0 bases from V and 3 bases from J, with 15 bases in between. The CDR3 totals 17 residues. In nucleotides, the CDR3 is TGTGCCAGCAGCGTAGAGCCGGCCCCCCGGGACACCGGGGAGCTGTTTTTT. It codes for CASSVEPAPRDTGELFF.

The chain employs TRBV28 and TRBJ1-5, with D possibly TRBD1 on 5 matching bases. V lost 4 bases to trimming and J lost 0 bases, with 16 bases between them. From germline, CDR1 is MDHEN and CDR2 SYDVKM. CDR3 length: 17 residues. In nucleotides, the CDR3 is TGTGCCAGCAGTTCGACACTGTACGACAGTAGCAATCAGCCCCAGCATTTT. Amino acids: CASSSTLYDSSNQPQHF.

V and J are TRBV6-5 and TRBJ1-3; unclear D gene. Trimming took off 4 bases at V and 0 bases at J, with 10 bases between the two ends. From germline, CDR1 is MNHEY and CDR2 SVGAGI. CDR3 length equals 15 residues. DNA for the CDR3: TGTGCCAGCAGTTTCGGACCCTCCTCTGGAAACACCATATATTTT. This translates into CASSFGPSSGNTIYF.

The chain couples TRBV5-1 to TRBJ2-2; tentatively, D is TRBD1 (6 bases). V lost 1 base and J 1 base, leaving 11 bases between the germline ends. Germline V gene lookup returns CDR1 SGHRS and CDR2 YFSETQ. The CDR3 contains 16 residues. Written as DNA, the CDR3 is TGCGCCAGCAGCTTGTTGGTGACAGGGAACACCGGGGAGCTGTTTTTT. It codes for CASSLLVTGNTGELFF.

The V gene is TRBV27, the J gene TRBJ2-3; 8 bases agree with TRBD2. This CDR3 comprises 13 residues. Per germline, CDR1 MNHEY and CDR2 SMNVEV (reference sequence). With 7 bases clipped from V and 3 bases from J, the junction kept 3 bases outside the gene matches. The CDR3 nucleotides are TGTGCCAGCACCCCGGGGGGGACAGATACGCAGTATTTT. It yields the protein CASTPGGTDTQYF.

This chain links TRBV5-1 with TRBJ2-1; TRBD2 aligns across 12 bases. Germline values: CDR1 SGHRS, CDR2 YFSETQ. The CDR3 length is 16 residues. Unmatched junction bases numbered 12, after V lost 6 bases and J lost 8 bases. The CDR3 loop is CASTATSGRPMDEQFF. The CDR3, as DNA: TGCGCCAGCACTGCGACTAGCGGGAGACCCATGGATGAGCAGTTCTTC.

The V gene is TRBV6-5, the J gene TRBJ2-1, with D tentatively TRBD2 (5 bases). V was shortened by 4 bases and J by 8 bases, with 21 bases between the two germline ends. The CDR3 contains 16 residues. Germline CDR1 reads MNHEY; CDR2 reads SVGAGI. CDR3 amino acids: CASSLTSFGSEDEQFF. In DNA, the CDR3 is TGTGCCAGCAGTTTAACTAGTTTCGGTTCTGAGGATGAGCAGTTCTTC.

V and J are TRBV29-1 and TRBJ2-5; no reliable D call. The J call may be faulty, since TRBJ2-7 better matches the DNA end. The V gene's germline CDR1 is SQVTM and CDR2 ANQGSEA. The CDR3 loop spans 14 amino acids. The CDR3 nucleotides read TGCAGCGTTGGGGGAACTTCCCGGGCCTACGAGCAGTACTTC. Protein: CSVGGTSRAYEQYF.

The chain employs TRBV6-1 and TRBJ2-7; D may match TRBD1 or TRBD2 (5 bases each). V was cut by 5 bases and J by 7 bases, with 9 bases left in between. Looked up from germline, CDR1 is MNHNS and CDR2 is SASEGT. The length of the CDR3 is 11 residues. CDR3 region: CASSWGFEQYF. CDR3 nucleotide sequence: TGTGCCAGCAGTTGGGGGTTTGAGCAGTACTTC.

This chain joins TRBV29-1 and TRBJ2-1; D is unresolved. The ends were cut back, 0 bases at V and 6 bases at J, with 18 bases in the middle. Germline V gives CDR1 SQVTM, CDR2 ANQGSEA. CDR3 length: 16 amino acids. The CDR3 reads CSVEDRIVRASNEQFF. In nucleotides, the CDR3 is TGCAGCGTTGAAGATAGGATAGTTCGGGCGAGCAATGAGCAGTTCTTC.

V gene TRBV27 combines with J gene TRBJ2-7, with 8 nucleotides matching TRBD1. V lost 2 bases, J lost 3 bases, and 6 bases stayed unmatched. The CDR3 is 15 residues long. CDR1 is MNHEY, CDR2 SMNVEV, per germline (reference sequence). CDR3 sequence (DNA): TGTGCCAGCAGTTTAAGGGGACAGGAAGGCTACGAGCAGTACTTC. Translation gives CASSLRGQEGYEQYF.

V usage is TRBV5-4 and J usage is TRBJ2-3; D not resolved. The germline CDR1 and CDR2 sequences are SGHNT and YYREEE (reference sequence). The ends were cut back, 3 bases at V and 6 bases at J, with 11 bases in the middle. This CDR3 comprises 13 residues. The CDR3: CASSSSVLDTQYF. DNA for the CDR3: TGTGCCAGCAGCTCGTCGGTTCTGGATACGCAGTATTTT.

The V gene is TRBV10-3, the J gene TRBJ2-2, with a tentative D call TRBD1 (5 bases). V was shortened by 2 bases and J by 1 base, with 8 bases between the two germline ends. Germline V gives CDR1 ENHRY, CDR2 SYGVKD. This CDR3 has 15 residues. CDR3 amino acids: CAISEARGNTGELFF. In DNA form, the CDR3 reads TGTGCCATCAGTGAGGCTAGGGGGAACACCGGGGAGCTGTTTTTT.

This clone was seen only once. The V call is TRBV18, the J call TRBJ2-2; D is ambiguous. V lost 4 bases, J lost 3 bases, and 9 bases lay in between. There are 14 residues in the CDR3. Per the germline V gene, CDR1 is KGHSH and CDR2 is LQKENI. The DNA of the CDR3 is TGTGCCAGCTCACAATACGAAGACACCGGGGAGCTGTTTTTT. This encodes CASSQYEDTGELFF.

J is TRBJ2-1 and V is TRBV5-1; tentative D call: TRBD1 (6 bases). Germline CDR1 and CDR2: SGHRS and YFSETQ. The CDR3 length is 13 residues. Trimming removed 9 bases at V and 6 bases at J, with 16 bases between. The CDR3 nucleotides read TGCGCCACCGCGACAGGAATAGGCAATGAGCAGTTCTTC. Its protein is CATATGIGNEQFF.

The J gene is TRBJ2-7, the V gene TRBV29-1, with 7 positions matching TRBD1. Germline V lookup: CDR1 SQVTM, CDR2 ANQGSEA. CDR3 length: 11 amino acids. After removal of 7 bases from V and 2 bases from J, the junction contained 2 bases not matched to a gene. Here the CDR3 reads CSAGQAYEQYF. For the CDR3, the DNA is TGCAGCGCCGGACAGGCCTACGAGCAGTACTTC.